The present T cell receptor beta chain was sequenced within a study of blood T cell repertoires in COVID-19. Study in general: The analysed material was cDNA or gDNA that came from T cells, B-cell-depleted T cells, or PBMCs.

The cohort comprised adults aged about 18 to 90 years residing in some 24 US areas. Profiling relied on immunoSEQ multiplex PCR, and the TCRdb table lists in-frame clones only, not all of them. The sample consists of 200,000 to 250,000 clones, 75% to 90% of them appearing once. The CDR3 covers 16 residues. From germline, CDR1 is MGHRA and CDR2 YSYEKL. Trimming cost V 0 bases and J 6 bases; bases outside gene matches: 6. The sample consisted of PBMCs or T cells enriched from blood (not recorded which). The source is a woman in her twenties or thirties with acute COVID-19. J is TRBJ2-2 and V is TRBV4-1; 8 bases match TRBD1. Here the CDR3 reads CASSQEIQGAAGELFF. CDR3 nucleotides: TGCGCCAGCAGCCAAGAAATCCAGGGGGCGGCCGGGGAGCTGTTTTTT.